A selection of T cell receptor beta chains follows, all from one sample in a study of cytomegalovirus exposure and HLA in healthy donors. Here immunoSEQ multiplex PCR was the method, and the copy in TCRdb shows in-frame clones only, minus some. The profile shows around 68,000 clones, around 68% of them singletons. Sample: PBMCs. These receptor sequences come from a woman in her thirties in good health and CMV-seronegative. The CDR3 runs from the conserved cysteine through the conserved F or W. The D gene is left open where the match is weak. Only part of the rows carry a size: once, few, many, or a class if the clone is expanded.

size	D	V	J	CDR3	DNA
-	-	TRBV2	TRBJ1-1	CASSEFWRQANTEAFF	TGTGCCAGCAGTGAATTTTGGAGGCAGGCGAACACTGAAGCTTTCTTT
-	-	TRBV2	TRBJ1-2	CASTRSGDYGYTF	TGTGCCAGCACCCGGTCGGGGGACTATGGCTACACCTTC
once	TRBD2	TRBV18	TRBJ2-7	CASSPTGTSVSYEQYF	TGTGCCAGCTCACCTACCGGGACTAGCGTTTCATACGAGCAGTACTTC
-	TRBD2	TRBV5-4	TRBJ2-3	CASSLGRGGSTDTQYF	TGTGCCAGCAGCTTGGGGCGGGGGGGGTCCACAGATACGCAGTATTTT
few	-	TRBV15	TRBJ1-2	CATSSTLLIGPYGYTF	TGTGCCACCAGCTCGACTCTCTTGATTGGCCCCTATGGCTACACCTTC
-	-	TRBV7-2	TRBJ1-1	CASSLMTGLYNTEAFF	TGTGCCAGCAGCTTAATGACTGGATTGTATAACACTGAAGCTTTCTTT
-	-	TRBV29-1	TRBJ1-2	CSVERDANYGYTF	TGCAGCGTTGAAAGAGATGCTAACTATGGCTACACCTTC
few	-	TRBV5-4	TRBJ2-2	CATNRGGNTGELFF	TGTGCCACCAACAGGGGAGGGAACACCGGGGAGCTGTTTTTT
once	TRBD1	TRBV5-1	TRBJ2-7	CASSSATGTAYEQYF	TGCGCCAGCAGCTCCGCAACCGGGACAGCTTACGAGCAGTACTTC
-	TRBD2	TRBV4-2	TRBJ2-5	CASSSPTGTREETQYF	TGTGCCAGCAGCTCGCCGACCGGGACTAGGGAGGAGACCCAGTACTTC
-	-	TRBV7-2	TRBJ1-2	CASSPRAGREGYGYTF	TGTGCCAGCAGCCCCCGGGCAGGCAGGGAAGGATATGGCTACACCTTC
-	-	TRBV5-1	TRBJ2-7	CVSSGQVTTHTYEQYF	TGCGTCAGTAGCGGACAGGTTACGACCCATACCTACGAGCAGTACTTC
-	-	TRBV1	TRBJ2-2	CTSSRRANTGELFF	TGCACCAGCAGCCGGAGGGCGAACACCGGGGAGCTGTTTTTT
-	-	TRBV5-1	TRBJ2-6	CASSPRTSSGANVLTF	TGCGCCAGCAGCCCCCGGACTTCATCGGGAGCCAACGTCCTGACTTTC
few	-	TRBV28	TRBJ2-5	CASSSNSQGIGTQYF	TGTGCCAGCAGTTCCAACTCGCAGGGGATCGGGACCCAGTACTTC
few	TRBD1	TRBV7-6	TRBJ2-2	CASSLLTGDRVTGELFF	TGTGCCAGCAGCTTACTAACGGGGGACAGGGTGACCGGGGAGCTGTTTTTT
once	-	TRBV4-1	TRBJ1-2	CASSQDGVRTFYGYTF	TGCGCCAGCAGCCAAGACGGGGTCCGGACCTTCTATGGCTACACCTTC
many	TRBD1	TRBV7-9	TRBJ2-7	CASSSPADRDRPYEQYF	TGTGCCAGCAGCTCCCCTGCCGACAGGGACAGACCCTACGAGCAGTACTTC
few	TRBD1	TRBV25-1	TRBJ1-2	CASSETGGLGGYTF	TGTGCCAGCAGCGAGACAGGGGGCCTGGGTGGCTACACCTTC
-	-	TRBV4-2	TRBJ2-3	CASSHQADSTDTQYF	TGTGCCAGCAGCCACCAAGCGGATAGCACAGATACGCAGTATTTT
few	-	TRBV14	TRBJ1-1	CASSQCLSGWNTEAFF	TGTGCCAGCAGCCAATGTCTTAGCGGGTGGAACACTGAAGCTTTCTTT
few	-	TRBV7-3	TRBJ1-1	CASSLRRGTEAFF	TGTGCCAGCAGCTTACGCCGGGGCACTGAAGCTTTCTTT
few	TRBD1	TRBV28	TRBJ1-5	CASSLVTGGDQPQHF	TGTGCCAGCAGTTTAGTGACAGGGGGGGACCAGCCCCAGCATTTT
-	-	TRBV5-1	TRBJ1-4	CASGVTGGAEKLFF	TGCGCCAGCGGGGTGACGGGGGGTGCTGAAAAACTGTTTTTT
-	-	TRBV5-1	TRBJ1-2	CASSHDRPNYGYTF	TGCGCCAGCAGCCACGACAGGCCTAACTATGGCTACACCTTC
-	TRBD2	TRBV7-9	TRBJ2-7	CASRIGGGGLDEQYF	TGTGCCAGCAGAATAGGTGGCGGGGGTTTGGACGAGCAGTACTTC
once	-	TRBV27	TRBJ2-3	CASSPLWGGISTDTQYF	TGTGCCAGCAGTCCCCTTTGGGGGGGCATTAGCACAGATACGCAGTATTTT
few	-	TRBV27	TRBJ2-2	CASSLMGLSTGELFF	TGTGCCAGCAGTTTAATGGGACTGTCGACCGGGGAGCTGTTTTTT
-	-	TRBV11-3	TRBJ1-1	CASSVKGYTEAFF	TGTGCCAGCAGCGTAAAGGGGTACACTGAAGCTTTCTTT
-	-	TRBV18	TRBJ2-1	CASSPSSYNEQFF	TGTGCCAGCTCACCGAGCTCCTACAATGAGCAGTTCTTC
-	-	TRBV7-3	TRBJ2-1	CASSSSSEQFF	TGTGCCAGCAGCAGCTCGTCTGAGCAGTTCTTC
-	-	TRBV6-1	TRBJ1-2	CASSEGASIGYGYTF	TGTGCCAGCAGTGAAGGGGCCAGCATCGGCTATGGCTACACCTTC
-	TRBD1	TRBV5-1	TRBJ2-1	CASSAGQGNEQFF	TGCGCCAGCAGCGCGGGACAGGGGAATGAGCAGTTCTTC
-	-	TRBV6-5	TRBJ2-2	CASRRGVGELFF	TGTGCCAGCCGCAGGGGCGTGGGGGAGCTGTTTTTT
-	-	TRBV10-1	TRBJ1-1	CASSERLGVRTEAFF	TGCGCCAGCAGTGAGAGGCTAGGGGTTCGCACTGAAGCTTTCTTT
-	TRBD2	TRBV14	TRBJ2-5	CASSQGVRLAGGETQYF	TGTGCCAGCAGCCAAGGGGTACGCTTAGCGGGGGGAGAGACCCAGTACTTC
-	TRBD2	TRBV7-2	TRBJ2-3	CASSPQGLAVYTDTQYF	TGTGCCAGCAGCCCCCAGGGACTAGCCGTCTATACAGATACGCAGTATTTT
-	TRBD2	TRBV13	TRBJ2-3	CASTLSSSGRGTDTQYF	TGTGCCAGCACCTTGAGCTCTAGTGGGCGGGGGACAGATACGCAGTATTTT
-	TRBD1	TRBV7-9	TRBJ1-1	CASSFGPGQGDTEAFF	TGTGCCAGCAGCTTTGGTCCGGGACAGGGGGACACTGAAGCTTTCTTT
few	TRBD1	TRBV7-3	TRBJ1-1	CASSATGGSYITEAFF	TGTGCCAGCAGCGCGACAGGGGGCTCATATATCACTGAAGCTTTCTTT
-	TRBD1	TRBV7-8	TRBJ1-2	CASSLVQGVSYGYTF	TGTGCCAGCAGCTTAGTACAGGGGGTTTCCTATGGCTACACCTTC
-	TRBD2	TRBV7-7	TRBJ2-5	CASSASGDSVETQYF	TGTGCCAGCAGTGCAAGCGGGGATTCAGTGGAGACCCAGTACTTC
few	TRBD2	TRBV29-1	TRBJ2-7	CSVSSSGGSEQYF	TGCAGCGTTTCCTCTAGCGGGGGATCTGAGCAGTACTTC
medium-sized	TRBD1	TRBV2	TRBJ2-3	CASMQGVGTDTQYF	TGTGCCAGCATGCAGGGGGTGGGCACAGATACGCAGTATTTT
-	TRBD1	TRBV13	TRBJ1-2	CASSSRTGGVRNGYTF	TGTGCCAGCAGCTCCCGGACAGGGGGCGTGCGGAATGGCTACACCTTC
-	TRBD1	TRBV18	TRBJ1-1	CASSQQGARDTEAFF	TGTGCCAGCTCACAACAGGGGGCTCGGGACACTGAAGCTTTCTTT
-	-	TRBV5-1	TRBJ2-5	CASSPGTLETQYF	TGCGCCAGCAGCCCCGGGACTTTAGAGACCCAGTACTTC
-	-	TRBV5-5	TRBJ2-5	CASSLSGSETQYF	TGTGCCAGCAGCCTTAGCGGTTCGGAGACCCAGTACTTC
-	TRBD1	TRBV7-9	TRBJ1-4	CASSLFTGGRREKLFF	TGTGCCAGCAGCTTATTCACAGGGGGCAGGCGTGAAAAACTGTTTTTT
few	-	TRBV21-1	TRBJ2-7	CASSKGSQGDYEQYF	TGTGCCAGCAGCAAGGGTAGCCAAGGGGACTACGAGCAGTACTTC
-	-	TRBV28	TRBJ1-2	CASGGGTWRNTF	TGTGCCAGCGGTGGAGGGACCTGGCGGAACACCTTC
few	TRBD1	TRBV29-1	TRBJ1-5	CSVSGTDPNQPQHF	TGCAGCGTTTCCGGGACAGACCCCAATCAGCCCCAGCATTTT
-	-	TRBV13	TRBJ2-5	CASSKGGLGAQYF	TGTGCCAGCAGCAAAGGCGGCCTCGGGGCCCAGTACTTC